The 16 T cell receptor beta chains in this list originate from one sample, sequenced in a study of CD8+ T cells in alopecia areata. RNA extraction was followed by reverse transcription into cDNA, which acted as the sequencing template. Generated by immunoSEQ multiplex PCR, the TCRdb table keeps only in-frame clones and is missing some. The data show roughly 6,900 clones, less than 75% seen once. Researchers took lesional scalp punch biopsies and peripheral blood from people who were alopecia areata patients. The sequences come from skin, collected at week 0. All receptors derive from a human donor with alopecia areata.

This clone was detected a few times. V usage is TRBV5-5 and J usage is TRBJ2-7; D is unclear. This CDR3 has 15 amino acids. The germline gives CDR1 SGHKS, CDR2 YYEKEE (reference sequence). V lost 5 bases and J lost 0, with 15 bases in between. The CDR3 coding sequence is TGTGCCAGCAGTCTACAGCCTGCGGCCTCCTACGAGCAGTACTTC. It encodes CASSLQPAASYEQYF.

The rearrangement links TRBV6-4 to TRBJ2-3; D may be TRBD2 (5 bases). This CDR3 has 15 residues. Germline values: CDR1 MRHNA, CDR2 SNTAGT. Trimming removed 0 bases at V and 0 bases at J, with 7 bases between. For the CDR3, the DNA is TGTGCCAGCAGTGACTCGGCGGGTAGCACAGATACGCAGTATTTT. Amino acid sequence: CASSDSAGSTDTQYF.

This clone was counted once. The chain recombines TRBV5-1 with TRBJ2-7; 9 nucleotides line up with TRBD2. This CDR3 has 16 amino acids. CDR1 is SGHRS, CDR2 YFSETQ, per germline. The V and J ends lost 7 bases and 4 bases, in that order; junction bases with no gene match: 15. The DNA for the CDR3 is TGCGCCAGCTGCCCAACGGGGCGGGGGGGCTTGTACGAGCAGTACTTC. Its protein product is CASCPTGRGGLYEQYF.

This chain joins TRBV7-2 and TRBJ2-3; tentative D call: TRBD2 (5 bases). Trimming removed 1 base at V and 7 bases at J, with 12 bases between. Per the germline V gene, CDR1 is SGHTA and CDR2 is FQGNSA. CDR3 length: 14 amino acids. The CDR3 here is CASSLGGSSNTQYF. The CDR3 nucleotides are TGTGCCAGCAGCTTAGGAGGGAGTTCTAATACGCAGTATTTT. Using reference TRBV7-2 and TRBJ2-3 for the parts outside the CDR3, the full variable domain is GAGVSQSPSNKVTEKGKDVELRCDPISGHTALYWYRQSLGQGLEFLIYFQGNSAPDKSGLPSDRFSAERTGGSVSTLTIQRTQQEDSAVYLCASSLGGSSNTQYFGPGTRLTVL.

The chain joins TRBV19 to TRBJ2-5, with 9 bases lining up with TRBD2. The CDR3 sequence is 12 residues long. Germline CDR1 is LNHDA and CDR2 is SQIVND (reference sequence). V shed 10 bases and J 3 bases; nucleotides not matched to a gene: 3. CDR3 in amino acids: CATGTSKETQYF. CDR3 nucleotide sequence: TGTGCCACCGGGACTAGCAAAGAGACCCAGTACTTC.

This clone was observed once. Other nucleotide sequences in the sample specify the same CDR3. This rearrangement joins TRBV5-1 to TRBJ2-5; D unresolved. Germline CDR1 is SGHRS and CDR2 is YFSETQ. The CDR3 totals 12 residues. Trimming removed 5 bases at V and 1 base at J, with 6 bases between. CDR3 in DNA: TGCGCCAGCAGTCGAGCCCAAGAGACCCAGTACTTC. Translated, it gives CASSRAQETQYF.

The rearrangement links TRBV7-8 to TRBJ2-3; perhaps TRBD1 as D (6 bases). The ends were cut back, 3 bases at V and 4 bases at J, with 14 bases in the middle. Germline V CDR1 and CDR2: SGHVS, FQNEAQ. The length of the CDR3 is 15 residues. The CDR3 DNA is TGTGCCAGCAGCTTCGGTCCAGGGGAGCCAGATACGCAGTATTTT. Translating gives CASSFGPGEPDTQYF.

The chain couples TRBV6-5 to TRBJ2-1; unclear D gene. The germline V gene encodes CDR1 MNHEY and CDR2 SVGAGI. V lost 5 bases and J lost 10, with 18 bases in between. This CDR3 region has 14 residues. The CDR3 protein is CASSERAIPGEQFF. CDR3 in DNA: TGTGCCAGCAGTGAAAGGGCAATCCCCGGAGAGCAGTTCTTC.

This clone showed up just a few times. The rearrangement joins TRBV11-2 to TRBJ2-7; D gene unclear. The CDR3 spans 13 residues. Germline CDR1 reads SGHAT; CDR2 reads FQNNGV. The germline V and J ends were trimmed by 0 bases and 3 bases, with 6 bases remaining between them. The CDR3 here is CASSLDYSYEQYF. The CDR3 coding sequence is TGTGCCAGCAGCTTAGATTACAGCTACGAGCAGTACTTC.

Regarding this clone: This sample also contains other DNA sequences that code for the same CDR3. The chain is built from TRBV19 and TRBJ1-5, with D possibly matching TRBD1 (5 bases). V was pared by 1 base and J by 6 bases, with 10 bases between. The CDR3 is made up of 14 amino acids. Germline V gene sequence: CDR1 LNHDA, CDR2 SQIVND (reference sequence). The CDR3 nucleotides are TGTGCCAGTAGTATAGCTAAGCAGGGTCAGCCCCAGCATTTT. It is translated as CASSIAKQGQPQHF.

This chain uses TRBV6-1 with TRBJ2-5, with unresolved D. This CDR3 is 13 amino acids long. Trimming cost V 5 bases and J 5 bases, with 12 bases left between them. CDR1 and CDR2 (germline): MNHNS, SASEGT. The CDR3 spells CASSNLIVETQYF. In nucleotides, the CDR3 is TGTGCCAGCAGTAATCTCATAGTCGAGACCCAGTACTTC.

The chain joins TRBV5-4 to TRBJ2-1; TRBD2 aligns across 15 bases. V gave up 7 bases and J gave up 9 bases; unmatched junction bases: 5. Per germline, CDR1 SGHNT and CDR2 YYREEE (reference sequence). The CDR3 is 14 amino acids. This CDR3 reads CASRRTSGRGEQFF. DNA of the CDR3: TGTGCCAGCCGCCGGACTAGCGGGAGGGGTGAGCAGTTCTTC.

V gene TRBV12-5 combines with J gene TRBJ2-5; 9 bases match TRBD1. The germline CDR1 and CDR2 sequences are LGHNT and FRNRAP. The J segment lost 4 bases and the V segment lost 4 bases, leaving 1 base of the junction unmatched. CDR3 size: 13 residues. CDR3 DNA sequence: TGTGCTAGTGGTTGGGGACAGGGAGAGACCCAGTACTTC. As protein: CASGWGQGETQYF.

The chain joins TRBV7-9 to TRBJ2-3; D gene unclear. The CDR3 has 13 amino acids. Germline-derived CDR1 and CDR2 are SEHNR and FQNEAQ (reference sequence). V lost 3 bases, J lost 0 bases, and 4 bases lay in between. CDR3: CASSFSSTDTQYF. The CDR3 DNA is TGTGCCAGCAGCTTCTCCAGCACAGATACGCAGTATTTT. Full variable domain (outside the CDR3, taken from reference TRBV7-9 and TRBJ2-3): DTGVSQNPRHKITKRGQNVTFRCDPISEHNRLYWYRQTLGQGPEFLTYFQNEAQLEKSRLLSDRFSAERPKGSFSTLEIQRTEQGDSAMYLCASSFSSTDTQYFGPGTRLTVL.

The chain has TRBV7-3 and TRBJ1-1, with D possibly TRBD1 on 5 matching bases. Germline V gives CDR1 SGHTA, CDR2 FQGTGA. The V and J ends lost 3 bases and 3 bases respectively, with 11 bases between them. This CDR3 is 14 amino acids long. For the CDR3, the DNA is TGTGCCAGCAGCTTTGGGGGGTTTGACACTGAAGCTTTCTTT. Translated: CASSFGGFDTEAFF.

This chain links TRBV15 with TRBJ1-2; no clear D. The V and J ends lost 5 bases and 2 bases respectively, with 21 bases between them. The germline V gene encodes CDR1 LNHNV and CDR2 YYDKDF (reference sequence). The length of the CDR3 is 17 residues. The CDR3 loop is CATSWKERCGKNYGYTF. Here the CDR3 DNA reads TGTGCCACCAGCTGGAAAGAAAGGTGTGGAAAGAACTATGGCTACACCTTC.